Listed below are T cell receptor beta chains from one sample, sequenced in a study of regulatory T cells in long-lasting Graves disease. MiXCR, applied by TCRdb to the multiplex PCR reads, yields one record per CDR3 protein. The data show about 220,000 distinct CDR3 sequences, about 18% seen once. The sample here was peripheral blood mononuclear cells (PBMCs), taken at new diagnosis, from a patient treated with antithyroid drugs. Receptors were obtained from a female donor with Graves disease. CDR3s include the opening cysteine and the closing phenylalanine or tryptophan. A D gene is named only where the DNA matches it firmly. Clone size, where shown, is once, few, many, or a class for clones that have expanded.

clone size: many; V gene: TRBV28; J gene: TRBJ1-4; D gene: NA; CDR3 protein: CASSATKGGGEKLFF; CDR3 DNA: TGTGCCAGCAGTGCGACTAAGGGGGGGGGCGAAAAACTGTTTTTT
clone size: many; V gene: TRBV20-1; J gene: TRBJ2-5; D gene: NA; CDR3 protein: CSAVRQPQETQYF; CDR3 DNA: TGCAGTGCTGTTAGACAGCCCCAAGAGACCCAGTACTTC
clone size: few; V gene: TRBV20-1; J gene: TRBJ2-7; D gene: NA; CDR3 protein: CSARALSRDGREQYF; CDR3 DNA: TGCAGTGCTAGGGCCCTCTCGCGGGACGGTCGGGAGCAGTACTTC
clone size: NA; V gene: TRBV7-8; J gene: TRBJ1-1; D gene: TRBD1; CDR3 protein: CASSPPTGANTEAFF; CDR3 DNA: TGTGCCAGCAGCCCACCGACAGGGGCGAACACTGAAGCTTTCTTT
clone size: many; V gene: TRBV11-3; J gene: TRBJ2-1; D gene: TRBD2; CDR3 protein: CASSFGLAALRSYNEQFF; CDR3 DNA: TGTGCCAGCAGCTTCGGACTAGCGGCCCTTAGGTCCTACAATGAGCAGTTCTTC
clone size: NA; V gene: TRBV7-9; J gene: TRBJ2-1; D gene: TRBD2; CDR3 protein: CASSLAASGTRFSYNEQFF; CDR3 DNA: TGTGCCAGCAGCTTAGCGGCTAGCGGGACCCGTTTCTCCTACAATGAGCAGTTCTTC
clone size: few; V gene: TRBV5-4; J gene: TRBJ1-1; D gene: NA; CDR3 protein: CASSLDTVNTEAFF; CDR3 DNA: TGTGCCAGCAGCTTGGACACCGTAAACACTGAAGCTTTCTTT
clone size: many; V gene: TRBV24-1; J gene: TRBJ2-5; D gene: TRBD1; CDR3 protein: CATSDFDRGYETQYF; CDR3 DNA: TGTGCCACCAGTGATTTTGACAGGGGTTATGAGACCCAGTACTTC
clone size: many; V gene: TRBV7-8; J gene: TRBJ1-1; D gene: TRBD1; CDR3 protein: CASSEGQAYGTFF; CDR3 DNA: TGTGCCAGCAGCGAGGGACAGGCATACGGCACTTTCTTT
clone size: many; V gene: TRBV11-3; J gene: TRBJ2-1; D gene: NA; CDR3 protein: CASSLALPTSDNEQFF; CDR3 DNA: TGTGCCAGCAGCTTAGCCCTCCCGACTAGTGACAATGAGCAGTTCTTC
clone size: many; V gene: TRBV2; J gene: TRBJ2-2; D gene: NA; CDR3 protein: CASSVPGRGNTGELFF; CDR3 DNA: TGTGCCAGCAGTGTCCCCGGGAGAGGAAACACCGGGGAGCTGTTTTTT
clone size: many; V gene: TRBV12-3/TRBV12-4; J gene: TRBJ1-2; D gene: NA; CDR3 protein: CASSLTRNGYTF; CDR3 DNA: TGTGCCAGCAGTTTAACTCGTAATGGCTACACCTTC
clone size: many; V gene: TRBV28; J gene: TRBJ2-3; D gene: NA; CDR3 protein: CASSFEGADTQYF; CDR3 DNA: TGTGCCAGCAGTTTCGAGGGGGCAGATACGCAGTATTTT
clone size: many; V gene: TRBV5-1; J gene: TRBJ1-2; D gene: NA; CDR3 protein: CASSLESGDYGYTF; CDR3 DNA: TGTGCCAGCAGCTTGGAGTCCGGGGACTATGGCTACACCTTC
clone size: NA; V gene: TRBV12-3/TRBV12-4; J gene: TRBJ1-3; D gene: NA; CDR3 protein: CASSLPPRGNTIYF; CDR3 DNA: TGTGCCAGCAGTTTACCTCCGCGAGGAAACACCATATATTTT
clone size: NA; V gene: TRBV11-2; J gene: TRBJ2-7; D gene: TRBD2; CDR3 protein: CVSSLGSSGNEQYF; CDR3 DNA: TGTGTCAGCAGCCTCGGGTCTAGCGGGAACGAGCAGTACTTC
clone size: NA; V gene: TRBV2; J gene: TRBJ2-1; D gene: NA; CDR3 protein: CASSWGSVGQHGEQFF; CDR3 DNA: TGTGCCAGCAGCTGGGGTTCGGTAGGCCAGCACGGTGAGCAGTTCTTC
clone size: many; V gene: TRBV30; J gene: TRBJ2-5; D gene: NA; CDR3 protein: CAWKRTRGEETQYF; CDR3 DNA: TGTGCCTGGAAACGGACGCGGGGTGAAGAGACCCAGTACTTC
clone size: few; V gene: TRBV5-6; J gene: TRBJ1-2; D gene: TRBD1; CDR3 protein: CASSWDRGSYGYTF; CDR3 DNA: TGTGCCAGCAGCTGGGACAGGGGATCCTATGGCTACACCTTC
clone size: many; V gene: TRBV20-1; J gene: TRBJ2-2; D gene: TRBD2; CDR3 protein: CSARRASGSLTGELFF; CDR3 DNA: TGCAGTGCTCGGCGGGCTAGCGGGAGCCTCACCGGGGAGCTGTTTTTT
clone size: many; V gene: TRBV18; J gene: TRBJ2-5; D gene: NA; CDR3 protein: CASAKGETQYF; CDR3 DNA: TGTGCCAGCGCCAAGGGAGAGACCCAGTACTTC
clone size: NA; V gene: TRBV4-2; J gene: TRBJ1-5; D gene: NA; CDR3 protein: CASSQDSPRAADQPQHF; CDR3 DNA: TGTGCCAGCAGCCAAGACTCCCCCCGGGCTGCCGATCAGCCCCAGCATTTT
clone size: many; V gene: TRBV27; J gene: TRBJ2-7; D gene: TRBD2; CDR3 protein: CASSLGPGLAGDEQYF; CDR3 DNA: TGTGCCAGCAGTTTAGGCCCGGGACTAGCGGGAGACGAGCAGTACTTC
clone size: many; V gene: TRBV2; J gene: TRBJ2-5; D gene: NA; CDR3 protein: CASRDTLHQETQYF; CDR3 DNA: TGTGCCAGCAGGGACACCTTACACCAAGAGACCCAGTACTTC
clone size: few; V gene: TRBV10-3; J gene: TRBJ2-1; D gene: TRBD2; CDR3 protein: CAISEYSSGSDEQFF; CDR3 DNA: TGTGCCATCAGTGAGTACTCTAGCGGGAGTGATGAGCAGTTCTTC
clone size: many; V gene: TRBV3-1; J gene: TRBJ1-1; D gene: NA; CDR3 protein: CATRGDAEAFF; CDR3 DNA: TGTGCCACCCGAGGGGACGCTGAAGCTTTCTTT
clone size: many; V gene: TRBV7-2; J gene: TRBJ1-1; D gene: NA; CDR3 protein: CASSFDTGSEAFF; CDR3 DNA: TGTGCCAGCAGCTTTGATACAGGGAGTGAAGCTTTCTTT
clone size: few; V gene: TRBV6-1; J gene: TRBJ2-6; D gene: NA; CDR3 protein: CASRPGHWAGANVLTF; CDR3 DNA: TGTGCCAGCAGACCGGGACATTGGGCTGGGGCCAACGTCCTGACTTTC
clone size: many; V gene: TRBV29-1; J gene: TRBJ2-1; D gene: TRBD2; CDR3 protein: CSVLGLAGDHEQFF; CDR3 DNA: TGCAGCGTTCTTGGACTAGCGGGAGATCATGAGCAGTTCTTC
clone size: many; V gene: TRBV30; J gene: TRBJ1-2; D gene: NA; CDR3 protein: CAWSPQGLYGYTF; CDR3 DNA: TGTGCCTGGAGCCCCCAGGGACTCTATGGCTACACCTTC
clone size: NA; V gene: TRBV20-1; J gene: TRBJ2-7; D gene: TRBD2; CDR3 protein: CSARLAWGEQYF; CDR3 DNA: TGCAGTGCCAGACTAGCGTGGGGCGAGCAGTACTTC
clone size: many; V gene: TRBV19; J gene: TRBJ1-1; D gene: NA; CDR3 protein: CASTRGTEAFF; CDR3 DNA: TGTGCCAGTACGCGGGGCACTGAAGCTTTCTTT
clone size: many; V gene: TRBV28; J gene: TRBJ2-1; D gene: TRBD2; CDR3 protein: CASSFRTSGRARNEQFF; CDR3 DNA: TGTGCCAGCAGTTTTAGGACTAGCGGGAGGGCGCGTAATGAGCAGTTCTTC
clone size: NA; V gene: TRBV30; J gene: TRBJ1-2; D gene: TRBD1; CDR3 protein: CAWTGTDHGGYTF; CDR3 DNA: TGTGCCTGGACCGGGACAGATCATGGAGGCTATACCTTC
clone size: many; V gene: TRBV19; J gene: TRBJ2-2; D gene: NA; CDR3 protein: CASSPLEGPNTGELFF; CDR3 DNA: TGTGCCAGTAGTCCATTAGAGGGGCCTAACACCGGGGAGCTGTTTTTT
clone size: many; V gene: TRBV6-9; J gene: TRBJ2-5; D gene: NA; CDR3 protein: CASSYSGNQETQYF; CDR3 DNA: TGTGCCAGCAGTTACTCAGGGAATCAAGAGACCCAGTACTTC
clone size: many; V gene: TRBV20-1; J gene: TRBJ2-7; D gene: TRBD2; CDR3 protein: CSARGGTSRTNEQYF; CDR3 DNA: TGCAGTGCTAGGGGGGGGACTTCCAGGACTAACGAGCAGTACTTC